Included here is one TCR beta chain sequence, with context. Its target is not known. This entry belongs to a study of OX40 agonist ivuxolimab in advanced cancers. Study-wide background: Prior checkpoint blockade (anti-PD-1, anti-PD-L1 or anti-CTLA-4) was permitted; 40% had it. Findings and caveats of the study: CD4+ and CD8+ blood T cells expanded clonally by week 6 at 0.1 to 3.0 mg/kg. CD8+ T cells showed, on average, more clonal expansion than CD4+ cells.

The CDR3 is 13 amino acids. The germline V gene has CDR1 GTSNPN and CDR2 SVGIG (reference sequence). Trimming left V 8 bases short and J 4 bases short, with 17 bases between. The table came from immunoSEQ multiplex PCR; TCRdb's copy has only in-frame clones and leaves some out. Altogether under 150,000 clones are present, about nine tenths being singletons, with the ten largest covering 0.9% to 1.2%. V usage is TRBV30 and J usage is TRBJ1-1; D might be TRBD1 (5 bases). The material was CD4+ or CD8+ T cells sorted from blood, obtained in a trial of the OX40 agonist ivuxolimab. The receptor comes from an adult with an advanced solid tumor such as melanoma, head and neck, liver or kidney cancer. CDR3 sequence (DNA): TGTGCCGGGGCCCAGGAAGAGGTCACTGAAGCTTTCTTT. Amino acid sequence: CAGAQEEVTEAFF.